This TCR beta chain was sequenced during a study of blood T cell repertoires in COVID-19. TCRdb's table, derived via immunoSEQ multiplex PCR, lists solely in-frame clones and lacks some. This table holds roughly 190,000 clones, 81% found once. The germline CDR1 and CDR2 sequences are MRHNA and SNTAGT. Between the trimmed V and J ends, which lost 0 bases and 2 bases, there was a span of 9 bases. There are 15 residues in the CDR3. The receptor was isolated from a woman aged 40 to 50 with COVID-19, enrolled during active disease. Sequenced material: peripheral blood. The chain joins TRBV6-4 to TRBJ2-3; D perhaps matches TRBD1 (5 bases). DNA for the CDR3: TGTGCCAGCAGTGACTCTTCAGGGAACACAGATACGCAGTATTTT. Translated, it gives CASSDSSGNTDTQYF.